The 5 T cell receptor beta chains presented below share a single source sample, sequenced in a study of CD8+ T cells in alopecia areata. Indicated treatment: oral pan-JAK inhibitor, 5-10 mg twice daily. Once RNA had been extracted, it was reverse transcribed into cDNA to act as the sequencing template. The repertoire was sequenced with immunoSEQ multiplex PCR; TCRdb's copy has only in-frame clones and lacks some. The sample has under 250,000 clones, about 57% seen once; the top ten hold 1.5% to 2%. The sample was CD4+ T cells sorted from blood, taken at week 4, from a patient treated with tofacitinib. Receptors originate from a human donor with alopecia areata.

This chain joins TRBV15 and TRBJ1-5; D is undetermined. This CDR3 is built from 15 residues. The V end was cut by 3 bases, the J end by 3 bases, with 12 bases between. CDR1 and CDR2 (germline): LNHNV, YYDKDF (reference sequence). In DNA, the CDR3 is TGTGCCACCAGCAGCCAGGACGGGAACAATCAGCCCCAGCATTTT. It is translated as CATSSQDGNNQPQHF.

This chain uses TRBV5-1 with TRBJ1-5, with a possible D match to TRBD1 (6 bases). The CDR3 is 15 residues long. From germline, CDR1 is SGHRS and CDR2 YFSETQ. With 5 bases removed from V and 7 bases from J, the gap between germline ends came to 19 bases. As DNA, the CDR3 is TGCGCCAGCAGTAGCAGGGGCTCCCCGGGGCAGCCCCAGCATTTT. Protein sequence: CASSSRGSPGQPQHF.

This rearrangement joins TRBV5-6 to TRBJ2-5, with D perhaps matching TRBD2 (6 bases). The CDR3 covers 16 residues. The V end was cut by 4 bases, the J end by 5 bases, with 21 bases between. Germline CDR1 SGHDT, CDR2 YYEEEE. The CDR3 DNA reads as TGTGCCAGCAGCCGAGTAGGTCGGGCTAGCGATGAGACCCAGTACTTC. Amino acid sequence: CASSRVGRASDETQYF.

The chain links TRBV9 to TRBJ1-2; D perhaps matches TRBD1 (6 bases). The V and J ends lost 3 bases and 0 bases respectively, with 12 bases between them. CDR3 size: 15 residues. Germline assignment: CDR1 SGDLS and CDR2 YYNGEE. The CDR3 reads CASSALGQTNYGYTF. CDR3 DNA: TGTGCCAGCAGCGCCCTCGGACAGACTAACTATGGCTACACCTTC.

In nucleotides, the CDR3 is TGCGCCAGCAGCTTGGAGGGCCGGGGGGGCTCCGATGAGCAGTTCTTC. Amino acids: CASSLEGRGGSDEQFF. The V and J genes are TRBV5-1 and TRBJ2-1, with 8 bases that match TRBD2. Germline CDR1 SGHRS, CDR2 YFSETQ. The CDR3 loop spans 16 amino acids. V dropped 0 bases and J dropped 8; count of bases not matched to a gene: 10. Full variable domain (rest looked up from reference TRBV5-1 and TRBJ2-1): KAGVTQTPRYLIKTRGQQVTLSCSPISGHRSVSWYQQTPGQGLQFLFEYFSETQRNKGNFPGRFSGRQFSNSRSEMNVSTLELGDSALYLCASSLEGRGGSDEQFFGPGTRLTVL.